Sequencing of this T cell receptor beta chain was carried out in a study of T cells in Graves' hyperthyroidism and ophthalmopathy. Study context: Blood from the periphery was taken at initial diagnosis, before any treatment.

Germline CDR1 is MNHNS and CDR2 is SASEGT. The trim removed 5 bases at V and 4 bases at J, leaving 6 bases unmatched. The CDR3 contains 15 residues. Patients counted as stable if ophthalmopathy did not develop within 18 months. Uncontrolled infection, other autoimmune disease, pregnancy or lactation barred patients from enrollment. This clonotype was picked up many times. Researchers took RNA transcripts and amplified the TCR beta CDR3 regions from them. In the first-round RT-PCR of the TCR CDR3, the HTBI primer set was used. One entry per CDR3 protein results from TCRdb running MiXCR on the multiplex PCR reads. This table holds roughly 570,000 distinct CDR3 sequences, more than 15% found once.

The sequence came from a woman in her twenties or thirties with Graves' hyperthyroidism. The chain is built from TRBV6-1 and TRBJ2-1; 9 bases fit TRBD2. Sequencing used blood. The CDR3 DNA sequence: TGTGCCAGCAGTTTTGCGGGAGGGGGGTACAATGAGCAGTTCTTC. Its translation is CASSFAGGGYNEQFF.